These 14 T cell receptor beta chains were all obtained from the same sample, sequenced in a study of T cells in Graves' hyperthyroidism and ophthalmopathy. Using RNA transcripts as the source, TCR beta CDR3 regions were amplified. Carried out on the TCR CDR3, a first-round RT-PCR used the HTBI primer set. TCRdb called the multiplex PCR reads again in MiXCR, with one record for every CDR3 protein. The profile shows 700,000 or so distinct CDR3 sequences, roughly 15% of them singletons. The material sequenced was blood. Source of these receptors: a woman aged 50 to 60 with Graves' ophthalmopathy.

This clonotype was counted many times. The rearrangement links TRBV11-1 to TRBJ2-3, with 10 bases that match TRBD1. Germline CDR1 and CDR2: SGHAT and FQDESV (reference sequence). The CDR3 extends over 17 amino acids. Trimming took 1 base from V and 2 from J; bases not matched to a gene: 6. CDR3 DNA: TGTGCCAGCAGCTTAGACCCGACAGGGGGCTACACAGATACGCAGTATTTT. Translated: CASSLDPTGGYTDTQYF.

This clonotype was observed at least ten times. This chain joins TRBV6-1 and TRBJ2-5, with 15 bases identical to TRBD2. V trimming: 5 bases; J trimming: 5 bases; junction bases outside the gene matches: 9. Germline CDR1 reads MNHNS; CDR2 reads SASEGT. The CDR3 contains 17 residues. CDR3 loop: CASSLGLAGGVGETQYF. The CDR3 nucleotides are TGTGCCAGCAGTTTGGGACTAGCGGGAGGAGTTGGGGAGACCCAGTACTTC.

As to this clonotype: One base away lies a much larger clone, so this may be a sequencing read error. J is TRBJ2-3 and V is TRBV12-3 or TRBV12-4; 8 bases are shared with TRBD1. The CDR3 consists of 15 residues. The V and J ends lost 2 bases and 10 bases, in that order; junction bases with no gene match: 11. The CDR3 DNA reads as TGTGCCAGCAGTTTATTTCAGGGGGCCACAAATGCGCAGTATTTT. This translates into CASSLFQGATNAQYF.

This clonotype was seen ten or more times. The CDR3 loop is CASSYARLAEGYNEQFF. CDR3 coding DNA: TGTGCCAGCAGTTACGCCAGACTAGCGGAGGGTTACAATGAGCAGTTCTTC. This chain connects TRBV6-6 to TRBJ2-1; 9 bases fit TRBD2. With V trimmed by 2 bases and J by 4 bases, 9 bases remained unmatched. CDR3 length: 17 residues. Germline CDR1 is MNHNY and CDR2 is SVGAGI (reference sequence).

To note about this clonotype: Sequence at one end of the junction differs from germline and may be a read error. The chain couples TRBV5-1 to TRBJ1-1; D uncertain. Germline CDR1 and CDR2: SGHRS and YFSETQ. The CDR3 sequence is 14 residues long. The CDR3 DNA follows: TGCGCCAGCAGCCCCTCGGGCATGAACACTGAAACTTTCTTT. This sequence encodes CASSPSGMNTETFF.

V gene TRBV18 combines with J gene TRBJ1-5, with D perhaps matching TRBD1 (5 bases). Germline assignment: CDR1 KGHSH and CDR2 LQKENI. V lost 1 base to trimming and J lost 0 bases, with 19 bases between them. The CDR3 is 19 amino acids. CDR3 protein: CASSPLPGISGSSNQPQHF. The CDR3, as DNA: TGTGCCAGCTCACCACTGCCTGGGATTTCAGGGAGTAGCAATCAGCCCCAGCATTTT.

J is TRBJ2-1 and V is TRBV20-1; 14 bases map to TRBD2. The length of the CDR3 is 17 residues. Germline assignment: CDR1 DFQATT and CDR2 SNEGSKA (reference sequence). Trimming at V came to 6 bases and at J to 1 base, leaving 8 bases not matched to a gene. The CDR3 reads CSARTSGGTISYNEQFF. CDR3 DNA: TGCAGTGCCAGGACTAGCGGGGGGACGATTTCCTACAATGAGCAGTTCTTC.

The table lists this clonotype with many counts. The chain is built from TRBV28 and TRBJ2-3; D is ambiguous. V lost 5 bases and J lost 2, with 14 bases in between. Germline V gene data show CDR1 as MDHEN and CDR2 as SYDVKM. The CDR3 is made up of 15 amino acids. The CDR3 DNA follows: TGTGCCAGCAGTCCTTACAGTAGAAACACAGATACGCAGTATTTT. This codes for CASSPYSRNTDTQYF. The full variable domain, with the rest looked up from reference TRBV28 and TRBJ2-3, is DVKVTQSSRYLVKRTGEKVFLECVQDMDHENMFWYRQDPGLGLRLIYFSYDVKMKEKGDIPEGYSVSREKKERFSLILESASTNQTSMYLCASSPYSRNTDTQYFGPGTRLTVL.

Only a few counts were recorded for this clonotype. This chain connects TRBV6-5 to TRBJ1-3; D gene uncertain. This CDR3 has 18 residues. V gave up 4 bases and J gave up 0 bases, with 19 bases separating them. Germline V gives CDR1 MNHEY, CDR2 SVGAGI. The CDR3 DNA reads TGTGCCAGCAGTTCTCCCTCGATCGGACCGAGCTCTGGAAACACCATATATTTT. Amino acid sequence: CASSSPSIGPSSGNTIYF.

The sample holds a few counts of this clonotype. The chain recombines TRBV15 with TRBJ2-5; 10 bases align to TRBD2. This CDR3 has 15 amino acids. Germline V gene lookup returns CDR1 LNHNV and CDR2 YYDKDF (reference sequence). V trimming: 7 bases; J trimming: 3 bases; junction bases outside the gene matches: 8. The CDR3 reads CATMTWLAGEETQYF. The CDR3 DNA sequence: TGTGCCACCATGACGTGGCTAGCGGGAGAAGAGACCCAGTACTTC.

About this clonotype: A read error may explain this, as a much larger clone is one base away. This sequence joins TRBV7-8 and TRBJ1-4; the D gene is possibly TRBD1 (5 bases). CDR3 length: 16 amino acids. The germline CDR1 and CDR2 sequences are SGHVS and FQNEAQ. Trimming removed 5 bases at V and 7 bases at J, with 20 bases between. This chain's CDR3 is CASSARPDNAFEKLFF. CDR3 DNA: TGTGCCAGCAGCGCGCGACCGGACAATGCATTTGAAAAACTGTTTTTT.

This clonotype was seen a few times. V and J are TRBV7-2 and TRBJ1-2; D is uncertain. The CDR3 contains 13 residues. With 2 bases removed from V and 8 bases from J, the gap between germline ends came to 12 bases. The V gene's germline CDR1 is SGHTA and CDR2 FQGNSA. As DNA, the CDR3 is TGTGCCAGCAGCTTACAGGCCCCATACGGCTACACCTTC. Its protein product is CASSLQAPYGYTF.

This clonotype was seen repeatedly, ten times or more. This chain links TRBV7-9 with TRBJ2-1; 13 nucleotides line up with TRBD2. CDR1 and CDR2 (germline): SEHNR, FQNEAQ (reference sequence). Trimming at V came to 5 bases and at J to 7 bases, leaving 14 bases not matched to a gene. The CDR3 is 18 residues long. CDR3 loop: CASSRTSGSTVRWNEQFF. The CDR3 DNA sequence: TGTGCCAGCAGCCGGACTAGCGGGAGTACCGTACGGTGGAATGAGCAGTTCTTC.

This clonotype was counted many times. The chain is built from TRBV12-3 or TRBV12-4 and TRBJ1-1, with a possible D match to TRBD1 (5 bases). The CDR3 length is 15 residues. Deletions cut 3 bases from V and 1 base from J, with 12 bases between. CDR3 nucleotides: TGTGCCAGCAGTTTGTCATCCGGGGGGAACACTGAAGCTTTCTTT. Translation: CASSLSSGGNTEAFF.